A single sample gave rise to the 5 T cell receptor beta chains below, sequenced in a study of blood T cells in healthy people across ages. For the second PCR, which ran for 7 to 11 cycles, a sample-barcoded 5' primer and a J-beta primer mix were used. TCRdb recomputed calls from the 5' RACE reads with MiXCR, one row per CDR3 protein. Among roughly 560,000 distinct CDR3 sequences, about 24% were seen once, and the ten largest hold approximately 8.7%. These same records also appear under a second study, on T cells of mothers and their children.

The source material was blood. The receptor set was obtained from a boy aged 5-17 years in good health.

The table lists this clonotype with many counts. Written as DNA, the CDR3 is TGTGCCAGCAGTTCACAGGGGATCCGCCCCTACGAGCAGTACTTC. Translating it yields CASSSQGIRPYEQYF. The rearrangement links TRBV28 to TRBJ2-7, with 7 bases matching TRBD1. This CDR3 has 15 residues. J lost 2 bases, V lost 4 bases, and 8 bases had no gene match. Germline V gene sequence: CDR1 MDHEN, CDR2 SYDVKM.

The chain carries TRBV18 and TRBJ2-5; D remains unclear. TRBJ2-1 matches the DNA end more closely, so the J call is doubtful. This CDR3 contains 17 residues. Germline CDR1 and CDR2: KGHSH and LQKENI. The CDR3 is CASSGYPPRERDNEQFF. The CDR3 DNA reads TGTGCCAGCTCGGGGTATCCTCCAAGGGAAAGGGACAATGAGCAGTTCTTC.

This clonotype came up a few times. V usage is TRBV6-5 and J usage is TRBJ1-4; no firm D call. V was pared by 0 bases and J by 6 bases, with 5 bases between. There are 13 residues in the CDR3. The V gene's germline CDR1 is MNHEY and CDR2 SVGAGI. The CDR3 bases are TGTGCCAGCAGTTACTCTCGGTATGAAAAACTGTTTTTT. This sequence encodes CASSYSRYEKLFF.

Here the CDR3 reads CASSFLGQEQFF. CDR3 DNA sequence: TGTGCCAGCAGTTTCCTTGGCCAAGAGCAGTTCTTC. The V and J genes are TRBV12-3 or TRBV12-4 and TRBJ2-5, with D unresolved. The J call may be in error: the DNA end matches TRBJ2-1 better. The CDR3 covers 12 residues.

In this sample, this clonotype turned up a few times. V usage is TRBV9 and J usage is TRBJ1-1; no clear D gene. Trimming took 0 bases from V and 0 from J, leaving 6 bases between them. Germline-derived CDR1 and CDR2 are SGDLS and YYNGEE. The CDR3 totals 14 residues. The CDR3 coding sequence is TGTGCCAGCAGCGTAGCCCCGATGAACACTGAAGCTTTCTTT. Its translation is CASSVAPMNTEAFF.